A selection of T cell receptor beta chains follows, all from one sample in a study of blood T cell repertoires in COVID-19. Only in-frame clones appear in the TCRdb table, and some are missing; sequencing was by immunoSEQ multiplex PCR. The sample lists some 320,000 clones; around 84% were seen once. Sequenced sample: PBMCs or T cells enriched from blood (not recorded which). These TCRs come from a woman aged 30 to 39 who had been exposed to COVID-19. The CDR3 runs from the conserved cysteine through the conserved F or W. A D gene is named only where the DNA matches it firmly. Clone size is stated in some rows and not others, as once, few, many or a class when expanded.

14	TRBV19	NA	TRBJ1-2	TRBD1	CASSGTGGAYGYTF	TGTGCCAGTAGTGGGACAGGGGGAGCCTATGGCTACACCTTC
14	TRBV6-5	NA	TRBJ1-5	TRBD1	CASSVGQENQPQHF	TGTGCCAGCAGCGTCGGACAGGAAAATCAGCCCCAGCATTTT
15	TRBV30	NA	TRBJ2-3	TRBD2	CAWKGLAGVTDTQYF	TGTGCCTGGAAAGGACTAGCGGGAGTCACAGATACGCAGTATTTT
16	TRBV11-2	NA	TRBJ2-7	TRBD2	CASSVSLAGLTYEQYF	TGTGCCAGCAGCGTATCCCTAGCGGGGTTAACCTACGAGCAGTACTTC
15	TRBV7-2	NA	TRBJ1-1	NA	CASSLSSGLNTEAFF	TGTGCCAGCAGCTTATCTTCAGGGCTGAACACTGAAGCTTTCTTT
15	TRBV6-6	NA	TRBJ1-2	TRBD1	CASTTDRGSLYGYTF	TGTGCCAGCACCACAGACAGGGGGTCCCTCTATGGCTACACCTTC
15	TRBV19	NA	TRBJ1-3	NA	CASRKRGEPGNTIYF	TGTGCCAGTAGGAAACGGGGGGAGCCTGGAAACACCATATATTTT
15	TRBV2	NA	TRBJ2-3	TRBD2	CASRETSGGADTQYF	TGTGCCAGCAGGGAAACTAGCGGGGGGGCCGATACGCAGTATTTT
12	TRBV6-5	NA	TRBJ2-5	TRBD2	CASGTTQETQYF	TGTGCCAGCGGGACTACGCAAGAGACCCAGTACTTC
13	TRBV2	NA	TRBJ2-5	TRBD1	CASRRDSEETQYF	TGTGCCAGCAGACGGGACAGCGAAGAGACCCAGTACTTC
15	TRBV27	few	TRBJ2-7	TRBD2	CASSLGLAGPYEQYF	TGTGCCAGCAGTTTAGGACTAGCGGGACCTTACGAGCAGTACTTC
15	TRBV7-9	NA	TRBJ1-6	NA	CASSLVGVSDSPLHF	TGTGCCAGCAGCTTAGTCGGGGTCAGCGATTCACCCCTCCACTTT
16	TRBV25-1	NA	TRBJ2-1	NA	CASSEYRLQGERPQFF	TGTGCCAGCAGTGAATATCGACTGCAGGGCGAGAGGCCCCAGTTCTTC
14	TRBV27	few	TRBJ2-7	NA	CASSPLVQAYEQYF	TGTGCCAGCAGTCCCCTGGTGCAGGCCTACGAGCAGTACTTC
14	TRBV28	NA	TRBJ2-1	TRBD1	CASSFPDRGNEQFF	TGTGCCAGCAGTTTCCCCGACAGGGGAAATGAGCAGTTCTTC
16	TRBV7-2	once	TRBJ1-6	TRBD1	CASSTPPDRGPSPLHF	TGTGCCAGCAGCACCCCCCCGGACAGGGGACCCTCACCCCTCCACTTT
16	TRBV18	NA	TRBJ2-1	TRBD1	CASSPSRDRRNNEQFF	TGTGCCAGCTCACCAAGCCGGGACAGGCGAAACAATGAGCAGTTCTTC
14	TRBV10-3	NA	TRBJ1-1	TRBD1	CAISESTGRTEAFF	TGTGCCATCAGTGAGTCGACAGGGAGGACTGAAGCTTTCTTT
18	TRBV5-6	NA	TRBJ2-3	TRBD2	CASRHRRSGGASTDTQYF	TGTGCCAGCAGGCACCGTCGTAGCGGGGGCGCTAGCACAGATACGCAGTATTTT
15	TRBV21-1	NA	TRBJ2-5	NA	CASSTMARGAETQYF	TGTGCCAGCAGCACCATGGCCAGGGGCGCGGAGACCCAGTACTTC